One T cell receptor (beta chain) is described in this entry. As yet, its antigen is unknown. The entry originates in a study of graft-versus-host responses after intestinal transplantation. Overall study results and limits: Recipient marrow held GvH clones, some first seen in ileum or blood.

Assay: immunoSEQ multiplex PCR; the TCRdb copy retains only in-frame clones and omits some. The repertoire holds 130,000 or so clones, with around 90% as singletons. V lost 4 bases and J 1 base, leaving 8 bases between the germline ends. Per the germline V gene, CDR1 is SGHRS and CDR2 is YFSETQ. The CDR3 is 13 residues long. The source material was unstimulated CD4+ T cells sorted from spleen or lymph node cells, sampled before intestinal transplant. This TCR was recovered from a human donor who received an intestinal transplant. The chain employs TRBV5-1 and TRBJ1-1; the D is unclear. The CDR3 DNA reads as TGCGCCAGCAGCACCGGAGGGAACACTGAAGCTTTCTTT. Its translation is CASSTGGNTEAFF.